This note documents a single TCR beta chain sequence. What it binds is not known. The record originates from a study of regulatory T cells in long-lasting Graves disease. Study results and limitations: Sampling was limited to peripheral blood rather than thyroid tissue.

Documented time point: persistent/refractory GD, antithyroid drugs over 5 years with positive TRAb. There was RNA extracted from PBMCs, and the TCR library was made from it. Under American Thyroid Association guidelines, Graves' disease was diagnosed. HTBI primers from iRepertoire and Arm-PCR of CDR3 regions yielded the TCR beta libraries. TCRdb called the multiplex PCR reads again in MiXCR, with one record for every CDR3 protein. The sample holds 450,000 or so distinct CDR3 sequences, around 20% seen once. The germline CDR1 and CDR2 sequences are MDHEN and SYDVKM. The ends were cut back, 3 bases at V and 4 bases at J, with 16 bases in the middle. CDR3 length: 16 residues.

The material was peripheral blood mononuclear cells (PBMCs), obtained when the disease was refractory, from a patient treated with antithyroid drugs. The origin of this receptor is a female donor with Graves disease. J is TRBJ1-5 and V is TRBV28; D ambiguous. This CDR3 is CASSFAGDQPNQPQHF. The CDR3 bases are TGTGCCAGCAGTTTTGCCGGAGATCAACCTAATCAGCCCCAGCATTTT.